These 26 T cell receptor beta chains were sequenced from one sample in a study of breast tumors, draining lymph nodes, adjacent tissues (dated by TCRdb to the mid-2010s). Preparation of the library involved multiplex PCR. TCRdb shows the sequencer as Illumina HiSeq 2000. The raw public reads went through TCRdb reprocessing: fastp at Q25, MiXCR clone calling, in-frame beta chains kept. Entries are consolidated by CDR3 protein sequence, retaining the most common genes and DNA. The sample has about 220,000 distinct CDR3 sequences on record, about 34% of them singletons. The ten largest make up under 4.5% of the sample. The lymph node samples were taken from the axillary draining lymph nodes of breast cancer patients. Specimen: axillary lymph node tissue. All receptors derive from a female donor with breast cancer. Some clones in this sample may be carry-over from other donors' samples.

This clonotype was counted between two and nine times. The chain recombines TRBV5-4 with TRBJ2-3; no firm D call. V was trimmed by 0 bases and J by 1 base, leaving 3 bases between them. The CDR3 has 13 amino acids. Per germline, CDR1 SGHNT and CDR2 YYREEE (reference sequence). The chain's CDR3 is CASSLEGTDTQYF. The CDR3 nucleotides are TGTGCCAGCAGCTTGGAGGGCACAGATACGCAGTATTTT. The full variable domain, its missing parts supplied by reference TRBV5-4 and TRBJ2-3, is ETGVTQSPTHLIKTRGQQVTLRCSSQSGHNTVSWYQQALGQGPQFIFQYYREEENGRGNFPPRFSGLQFPNYSSELNVNALELDDSALYLCASSLEGTDTQYFGPGTRLTVL.

With regard to this clonotype: An end of the junction differs from the germline gene, which may be a read error. V gene TRBV6-1 combines with J gene TRBJ1-5, with 8 nucleotides matching TRBD1. The CDR3 runs to 17 residues. From germline, CDR1 is MNHNS and CDR2 SASEGT. The CDR3 protein is CARSPWTGSYSNQPQHF. The CDR3 DNA reads TGTGCCCGCAGTCCCTGGACAGGGTCGTATAGCAATCAGCCCCAGCATTTT.

The chain carries TRBV7-3 and TRBJ2-1; 11 positions agree with TRBD2. Germline V CDR1 and CDR2: SGHTA, FQGTGA. Trimming removed 4 bases from V and 9 bases from J; junction bases left unmatched: 8. The CDR3 contains 15 residues. CDR3 in amino acids: CASSSHTSGSGEQFF. The CDR3 nucleotides read TGTGCCAGCAGCTCGCACACTAGCGGGAGTGGTGAGCAGTTCTTC.

This clonotype was counted many times. This chain links TRBV4-3 with TRBJ1-4; D gene unclear. Deletions cut 1 base from V and 7 bases from J, with 13 bases between. Germline loops: CDR1 LGHNA, CDR2 YSLEER. CDR3 length: 15 amino acids. CDR3 amino acids: CASSQAVLSTEKLFF. The CDR3 DNA reads as TGCGCCAGCAGCCAAGCCGTTCTATCGACTGAAAAACTGTTTTTT.

This clonotype was recorded at least ten times. The gene calls are TRBV10-3 and TRBJ2-3, with 7 bases matching TRBD2. Unmatched junction bases numbered 3, after V lost 3 bases and J lost 6 bases. The CDR3 totals 13 residues. CDR1 is ENHRY, CDR2 SYGVKD, per germline. The CDR3 sequence: CAISDGGEDTQYF. CDR3 nucleotides: TGTGCCATCAGTGATGGGGGGGAGGATACGCAGTATTTT.

On this clonotype: Just one base apart from a much larger clone, this may be a read error. The chain joins TRBV20-1 to TRBJ1-2, with D possibly TRBD1 on 6 matching bases. Germline CDR1 and CDR2: DFQATT and SNEGSKA (reference sequence). This CDR3 is built from 16 residues. Trimming left V 5 bases short and J 0 bases short, with 19 bases between. CDR3 coding DNA: TGCAGTGCTCGGCCCCCAACAGGGTACGCTAACTATGGCTACACCTTC. Protein sequence: CSARPPTGYANYGYTF.

This clonotype was counted at least ten times. The J gene is TRBJ1-3, the V gene TRBV7-2, with TRBD1 matching 9 bases. Trimming removed 5 bases from V and 4 bases from J; junction bases left unmatched: 3. The CDR3 has 14 residues. Germline CDR1 SGHTA, CDR2 FQGNSA. The CDR3 here is CASSGDRAGNTIYF. CDR3 nucleotide sequence: TGTGCCAGCAGCGGGGACAGGGCAGGAAACACCATATATTTT.

This clonotype was recorded at least ten times. The chain carries TRBV11-3 and TRBJ1-6, with 9 bases lining up with TRBD1. The CDR3 is made up of 15 amino acids. J lost 5 bases, V lost 4 bases, and 3 bases had no gene match. Germline CDR1 and CDR2: SGHNT and YENEEA. The DNA for the CDR3 is TGTGCCAGCAGCTACAGGGGGCTGAATAATTCACCCCTCCACTTT. Residues: CASSYRGLNNSPLHF.

As concerns this clonotype: Possible read error: a much larger clone is one base away. Because the CDR3 is missing its conserved closing phenylalanine or tryptophan, this is likely a read error. The rearrangement uses TRBV7-9 and TRBJ2-5; 8 bases agree with TRBD1. Germline trimming cut 5 bases from V and 2 bases from J; bases unmatched to any gene: 4. This CDR3 is built from 14 residues. CDR1 is SEHNR and CDR2 is FQNEAQ in the germline V gene (reference sequence). The DNA for the CDR3 is TGTGCCAGCAGCAGAGGACAGGGACAAGAGACCCAGTACCTC. This gives the protein CASSRGQGQETQYL.

The table lists this clonotype with many counts. This sequence joins TRBV10-1 and TRBJ2-2; D is possibly TRBD1 (6 bases). V was shortened by 4 bases and J by 4 bases, with 13 bases between the two germline ends. The CDR3 loop spans 15 amino acids. Germline CDR1 and CDR2: WNHNN and SYGVQD (reference sequence). The CDR3 sequence: CASSGLGGSTGELFF. The CDR3 bases are TGCGCCAGCAGTGGGCTAGGGGGAAGCACCGGGGAGCTGTTTTTT.

In this sample, this clonotype turned up many times. The V call is TRBV20-1, the J call TRBJ2-1; a weak D match, TRBD2 (6 bases). The length of the CDR3 is 14 residues. Germline V gene data show CDR1 as DFQATT and CDR2 as SNEGSKA (reference sequence). The germline V and J ends were trimmed by 3 bases and 4 bases, with 13 bases remaining between them. In DNA, the CDR3 is TGCAGTGCTAGTGGGGACTTCCTTTACAATGAGCAGTTCTTC. Residues: CSASGDFLYNEQFF.

A word on this clonotype: A read error may account for a junction end that differs from germline. V and J are TRBV24-1 and TRBJ2-2, with D possibly being TRBD1 or TRBD2 (5 bases each). The length of the CDR3 is 18 residues. Looked up from germline, CDR1 is KGHDR and CDR2 is SFDVKD. The CDR3 sequence: CATSGLQGEWGNTGELFF. In nucleotides, the CDR3 is TGTGCCACCAGTGGTTTGCAAGGGGAGTGGGGCAACACCGGGGAGCTGTTTTTT.

As concerns this clonotype: This may come from a read error, since a much larger clone is one base off. Here the CDR3 omits its conserved ending phenylalanine or tryptophan, so a read error is the likely source. The chain is built from TRBV7-2 and TRBJ2-1, with D possibly TRBD1 on 6 matching bases. Trimming stripped 4 bases from V and 3 bases from J, with 10 bases between. Germline assignment: CDR1 SGHTA and CDR2 FQGNSA. The CDR3 is 14 amino acids. CDR3 protein: CASSSGQVYNEQFL. The CDR3 DNA follows: TGTGCCAGCAGCTCGGGACAAGTCTACAATGAGCAGTTCCTC.

This chain uses TRBV20-1 with TRBJ2-5, with TRBD1 matching 9 bases. The CDR3 has 14 residues. The V gene end was trimmed by 5 bases and the J gene end by 5 bases; junction bases not matched to a gene: 9. Germline CDR1 is DFQATT and CDR2 is SNEGSKA (reference sequence). CDR3 amino acids: CSASGTGNGETQYF. The DNA of the CDR3 is TGCAGTGCTTCCGGGACAGGGAATGGTGAGACCCAGTACTTC.

In its sample, this clonotype was seen many times. The CDR3 here is CASTPGVDTQYF. In DNA form, the CDR3 reads TGTGCCAGCACCCCAGGGGTAGATACGCAGTATTTT. The chain carries TRBV7-2 and TRBJ2-3; D is possibly TRBD1 (6 bases). Deletions cut 7 bases from V and 5 bases from J, with 10 bases between. Per the germline V gene, CDR1 is SGHTA and CDR2 is FQGNSA. There are 12 residues in the CDR3.

The chain combines TRBV18 with TRBJ2-3; D is ambiguous. Trimming pared 6 bases from V and 4 bases from J, leaving 20 bases between. The CDR3 length is 16 residues. CDR1 and CDR2 from the germline V gene are KGHSH and LQKENI. CDR3 residues: CASSFVLGNSPDTQYF. The CDR3 DNA reads as TGTGCCAGCTCGTTTGTATTGGGGAATTCCCCAGATACGCAGTATTTT.

At least ten counts were recorded for this clonotype. The J gene is TRBJ2-7, the V gene TRBV20-1; a weak D match, TRBD2 (6 bases). The CDR3 runs to 14 residues. Germline V lookup: CDR1 DFQATT, CDR2 SNEGSKA (reference sequence). V gave up 5 bases and J gave up 3 bases, with 17 bases separating them. The CDR3 is CSAGGTGTLYEQYF. CDR3 DNA: TGCAGTGCTGGAGGGACCGGGACTCTCTACGAGCAGTACTTC.

The chain has TRBV24-1 and TRBJ2-2; either TRBD1 or TRBD2 may supply D (5 bases each). CDR3 length: 15 residues. Germline V gene lookup returns CDR1 KGHDR and CDR2 SFDVKD. Trimming shortened V by 3 bases and J by 6 bases, and 13 bases separated the two germline ends. CDR3 sequence (DNA): TGTGCCACCAGTGATGAGGGGTTGGCCGCCGGGGAGCTGTTTTTT. This encodes CATSDEGLAAGELFF.

This clonotype showed up many times. The chain has TRBV5-1 and TRBJ1-2; no reliable D call. The CDR3 runs 12 residues. Trimming removed 0 bases at V and 4 bases at J, with 4 bases between. CDR1 and CDR2 (germline): SGHRS, YFSETQ. The CDR3 protein is CASSLDTYGYTF. The CDR3 DNA reads TGCGCCAGCAGCTTGGATACCTATGGCTACACCTTC.

The gene calls are TRBV4-3 and TRBJ2-5, with 10 positions matching TRBD1. The J call may be incorrect, as the DNA end agrees better with TRBJ2-7. In germline, CDR1 is LGHNA, CDR2 YSLEER. CDR3 length equals 15 residues. CDR3 DNA: TGCGCCAGCAGCCCCGGGACAGGGGTGGGTAACGAGCAGTACTTC. This sequence encodes CASSPGTGVGNEQYF.

This clonotype was counted between two and nine times. J is TRBJ2-5 and V is TRBV6-5; D may be TRBD2 (7 bases). The germline V and J ends were trimmed by 5 bases and 5 bases, with 15 bases remaining between them. The germline V gene has CDR1 MNHEY and CDR2 SVGAGI. This CDR3 has 14 amino acids. As DNA, the CDR3 is TGTGCCAGCAGTCATCCGGGGGGCCTGGAGACCCAGTACTTC. This encodes CASSHPGGLETQYF.

The V gene is TRBV6-5, the J gene TRBJ2-1, with TRBD2 identical over 7 bases. Per the germline V gene, CDR1 is MNHEY and CDR2 is SVGAGI. CDR3 length: 15 amino acids. V was pared by 2 bases and J by 1 base, with 2 bases of the junction left unmatched. The CDR3 region has the DNA TGTGCCAGCAGTTACCGGGGACTATCCTACAATGAGCAGTTCTTC. Translating gives CASSYRGLSYNEQFF.

The chain combines TRBV2 with TRBJ2-7; 7 bases map to TRBD2. V dropped 4 bases and J dropped 4; count of bases not matched to a gene: 16. This CDR3 spans 17 amino acids. Per germline, CDR1 SNHLY and CDR2 FYNNEI. The CDR3 sequence: CASSAREPRGVGYEQYF. Here the CDR3 DNA reads TGTGCCAGCAGTGCTAGAGAACCCCGGGGGGTGGGGTACGAGCAGTACTTC.

The CDR3: CASSAQTSGGDTQYF. The CDR3 DNA sequence: TGTGCCAGCAGTGCGCAGACTAGCGGGGGAGATACGCAGTATTTT. The chain links TRBV2 to TRBJ2-3, with TRBD2 matching over 12 bases. The CDR3 extends over 15 amino acids. V was clipped by 4 bases and J by 5 bases; unmatched bases: 4. CDR1 is SNHLY, CDR2 FYNNEI, per germline.

The chain combines TRBV2 with TRBJ1-2; TRBD1 agrees at 11 bases. V lost 6 bases, J lost 4 bases, and 4 bases stayed unmatched. This CDR3 has 14 amino acids. Germline loops: CDR1 SNHLY, CDR2 FYNNEI. The CDR3 region is CASRDRGHLYGYTF. In DNA form, the CDR3 reads TGTGCCAGCAGGGACAGGGGGCACCTCTATGGCTACACCTTC.

The genes are TRBV10-2 and TRBJ2-1, with D possibly TRBD2 on 6 matching bases. The CDR3 is 14 residues long. V was cut by 2 bases and J by 3 bases, with 8 bases left in between. Germline CDR1 WSHSY, CDR2 SAAADI. The CDR3 DNA reads TGCGCCAGCAGTGAGACTAGCAGCTACAATGAGCAGTTCTTC. Protein: CASSETSSYNEQFF.